The 31 T cell receptor beta chains below all came from one sample that was sequenced in a study of memory CD4+ T cells and cytomegalovirus serostatus. Measured with immunoSEQ multiplex PCR; TCRdb has only the in-frame clones, and not every one. This table has some 57,000 clones, less than 85% appearing once. Single viable CD3+CD4+CD8-CD45RO+ cells were sorted as the memory CD4+ T cells. The sequenced sample consisted of memory CD4+ T cells from blood. All receptors derive from an adult in good health and CMV-seronegative.

The chain recombines TRBV30 with TRBJ1-5, with D tentatively TRBD1 (6 bases). There are 15 residues in the CDR3. Germline-derived CDR1 and CDR2 are GTSNPN and SVGIG (reference sequence). Deletions cut 2 bases from V and 1 base from J, with 12 bases between. CDR3 protein: CAWSPQGRSNQPQHF. CDR3 nucleotide sequence: TGTGCCTGGAGTCCCCAGGGGAGAAGCAATCAGCCCCAGCATTTT. The whole variable domain, remainder taken from reference TRBV30 and TRBJ1-5, is SQTIHQWPATLVQPVGSPLSLECTVEGTSNPNLYWYRQAAGRGLQLLFYSVGIGQISSEVPQNLSASRPQDRQFILSSKKLLLSDSGFYLCAWSPQGRSNQPQHFGDGTRLSIL.

The V call is TRBV9, the J call TRBJ2-6; no clear D. The CDR3 covers 15 residues. Trimming left V 0 bases short and J 0 bases short, with 4 bases between. Germline V lookup: CDR1 SGDLS, CDR2 YYNGEE. The CDR3 DNA sequence: TGTGCCAGCAGCGTAGAAAGCTCTGGGGCCAACGTCCTGACTTTC. Translating it yields CASSVESSGANVLTF.

The V gene is TRBV7-8, the J gene TRBJ1-1; 8 nucleotides agree with TRBD1. From germline, CDR1 is SGHVS and CDR2 FQNEAQ. The CDR3 loop spans 16 amino acids. V gave up 3 bases and J gave up 2 bases; unmatched junction bases: 8. The CDR3 region has the DNA TGTGCCAGCAGCTTCGGACAGGGCCGTGATAACACTGAAGCTTTCTTT. It is translated as CASSFGQGRDNTEAFF.

V is TRBV27 and J is TRBJ1-2; no firm D call. Trimming pared 2 bases from V and 3 bases from J, leaving 7 bases between. The CDR3 has 13 amino acids. Germline V lookup: CDR1 MNHEY, CDR2 SMNVEV (reference sequence). The CDR3 region is CASSLTQYYGYTF. CDR3 nucleotide sequence: TGTGCCAGCAGTTTAACCCAGTACTATGGCTACACCTTC.

The chain uses TRBV19 and TRBJ2-5; the match to TRBD1 covers 9 bases. Germline CDR1 reads LNHDA; CDR2 reads SQIVND (reference sequence). Trimming removed 4 bases from V and 5 bases from J; junction bases left unmatched: 2. The CDR3 contains 13 residues. The CDR3 loop is CASSTGTGETQYF. The CDR3 DNA reads as TGTGCCAGTAGTACAGGGACAGGGGAGACCCAGTACTTC.

The rearrangement uses TRBV9 and TRBJ2-1, with TRBD2 matching 11 bases. This CDR3 spans 13 amino acids. CDR1 is SGDLS, CDR2 YYNGEE, per germline. V lost 7 bases to trimming and J lost 9 bases; unmatched junction nucleotides: 6. The CDR3 DNA follows: TGTGCCAGCCGTCGTGGGACTAGCGGTGAGCAGTTCTTC. Translation gives CASRRGTSGEQFF.

This clone came up once. V gene TRBV5-1 combines with J gene TRBJ1-2, with a weak D call TRBD1 (5 bases). Trimming stripped 5 bases from V and 7 bases from J, with 18 bases between. Per the germline V gene, CDR1 is SGHRS and CDR2 is YFSETQ. CDR3 length: 14 amino acids. This CDR3 is CASSFLVGEGGYTF. As DNA, the CDR3 is TGCGCCAGCAGTTTTCTAGTGGGGGAAGGTGGCTACACCTTC.

This clone was counted between two and nine times. The gene calls are TRBV2 and TRBJ1-2; possible D gene TRBD1, 6 bases. CDR3 length: 14 amino acids. V was trimmed by 6 bases and J by 8 bases, leaving 19 bases between them. Germline V gives CDR1 SNHLY, CDR2 FYNNEI. CDR3 nucleotides: TGTGCCAGCAGCCCGATACAGGGATTGTCCGGCTACACCTTC. It encodes CASSPIQGLSGYTF.

The chain links TRBV19 to TRBJ1-1; D possibly corresponds to TRBD1 (5 bases). This CDR3 has 14 amino acids. Deletions cut 3 bases from V and 2 bases from J, with 10 bases between. Germline V gene sequence: CDR1 LNHDA, CDR2 SQIVND (reference sequence). The CDR3 sequence: CASSILRGNTEAFF. The CDR3 bases are TGTGCCAGTAGTATTCTCCGGGGCAACACTGAAGCTTTCTTT.

The chain couples TRBV7-6 to TRBJ2-7, with D perhaps TRBD1 (5 bases). V lost 1 base and J lost 3, with 19 bases in between. Germline V gives CDR1 SGHVS, CDR2 FNYEAQ. CDR3 length: 17 residues. CDR3 amino acids: CASSLEVAGPHDYEQYF. For the CDR3, the DNA is TGTGCCAGCAGCTTAGAAGTAGCAGGGCCCCACGACTACGAGCAGTACTTC.

This clone was seen only once. The rearrangement joins TRBV2 to TRBJ2-7, with D perhaps TRBD1 (5 bases). The CDR3 runs to 13 residues. Trimming cost V 1 base and J 6 bases, with 10 bases left between them. Germline V CDR1 and CDR2: SNHLY, FYNNEI. For the CDR3, the DNA is TGTGCCAGCAGTGAAGAAAGGGGTCGCGAGCAGTACTTC. Residues: CASSEERGREQYF.

A single count supports this clone. The chain carries TRBV7-2 and TRBJ1-5; D remains ambiguous. Germline loops: CDR1 SGHTA, CDR2 FQGNSA. This CDR3 spans 14 amino acids. The ends were cut back, 5 bases at V and 4 bases at J, with 12 bases in the middle. The CDR3 reads CASSPDGENQPQHF. In DNA, the CDR3 is TGTGCCAGCAGCCCGGACGGGGAGAATCAGCCCCAGCATTTT.

This clone was counted between two and nine times. The germline gene is not matched at one end of the junction; a read error may be the cause. The rearrangement uses TRBV7-7 and TRBJ2-1; TRBD1 matches 11 bases. From germline, CDR1 is SSHAT and CDR2 FNYEAQ (reference sequence). This CDR3 contains 15 residues. The DNA for the CDR3 is TGTGCTAGCAGCCTGGGACAGGGGGCCTACAATGAGCAGTTCTTC. Translated: CASSLGQGAYNEQFF. The whole variable domain, remainder taken from reference TRBV7-7 and TRBJ2-1, is GAGVSQSPRYKVTKRGQDVTLRCDPISSHATLYWYQQALGQGPEFLTYFNYEAQPDKSGLPSDRFSAERPEGSISTLTIQRTEQRDSAMYRCASSLGQGAYNEQFFGPGTRLTVL.

In this sample, this clone turned up a few times. The chain couples TRBV10-1 to TRBJ2-7, with D hard to call. V gave up 1 base and J gave up 6 bases, with 10 bases separating them. CDR3 length: 13 residues. Per germline, CDR1 WNHNN and CDR2 SYGVQD (reference sequence). Written as DNA, the CDR3 is TGCGCCAGCAGTGAGTACTCAACCGGCGAGCAGTACTTC. It codes for CASSEYSTGEQYF.

The chain joins TRBV7-6 to TRBJ2-7; D uncertain. Trimming cost V 3 bases and J 5 bases, with 8 bases left between them. This CDR3 region has 12 residues. Germline V gene lookup returns CDR1 SGHVS and CDR2 FNYEAQ. The CDR3 DNA follows: TGTGCCAGCAGCTTGGCAGACGACGAGCAGTACTTC. Translating it yields CASSLADDEQYF.

The chain recombines TRBV28 with TRBJ1-2; no firm D call. V was cut by 6 bases and J by 8 bases, with 16 bases left in between. This CDR3 comprises 13 residues. Germline loops: CDR1 MDHEN, CDR2 SYDVKM. CDR3 sequence: CASRSYLPGGYTF. DNA of the CDR3: TGTGCCAGCAGGAGCTACTTGCCCGGGGGCTACACCTTC.

DNA for the CDR3: TGTGCCACCGGACAGTCTGGAAACACCATATATTTT. This codes for CATGQSGNTIYF. The chain uses TRBV13 and TRBJ1-3; maybe TRBD1 (6 bases). Germline CDR1 PRHDT, CDR2 FYEKMQ (reference sequence). V was trimmed by 10 bases and J by 1 base, leaving 8 bases between them. This CDR3 comprises 12 residues.

The V gene is TRBV19, the J gene TRBJ1-5; D might be TRBD1 (6 bases). Germline V gene lookup returns CDR1 LNHDA and CDR2 SQIVND (reference sequence). V shed 7 bases and J shed 4 bases, with 20 bases lying between them. The CDR3 consists of 16 residues. This CDR3 is CASNPTGKGVNQPQHF. The CDR3 DNA sequence: TGTGCCAGTAACCCTACAGGGAAAGGGGTTAATCAGCCCCAGCATTTT.

This chain connects TRBV10-3 to TRBJ1-1, with D perhaps matching TRBD1 (6 bases). The CDR3 loop spans 14 amino acids. Germline-derived CDR1 and CDR2 are ENHRY and SYGVKD. With 6 bases removed from V and 6 bases from J, the gap between germline ends came to 17 bases. CDR3 amino acids: CAISTQGRRAEAFF. The CDR3, as DNA: TGTGCCATCAGCACACAGGGAAGGAGGGCTGAAGCTTTCTTT.

This clone was seen a handful of times. This sequence joins TRBV29-1 and TRBJ2-7; TRBD1 matches at 8 bases. CDR1 and CDR2 (germline): SQVTM, ANQGSEA. Trimming removed 4 bases from V and 0 bases from J; junction bases left unmatched: 2. The CDR3 is 13 amino acids. CDR3 loop: CSVGQGNSYEQYF. In nucleotides, the CDR3 is TGCAGCGTTGGACAGGGGAACTCCTACGAGCAGTACTTC.

The J gene is TRBJ2-7, the V gene TRBV2; 7 nucleotides align to TRBD1. Germline V gene lookup returns CDR1 SNHLY and CDR2 FYNNEI. The CDR3 totals 16 residues. Unmatched junction bases numbered 11, after V lost 6 bases and J lost 0 bases. As DNA, the CDR3 is TGTGCCAGCAGCTTTTACAGGGGAGTCCACTCCTACGAGCAGTACTTC. Its protein product is CASSFYRGVHSYEQYF.

J is TRBJ1-1 and V is TRBV15; D not certain. This CDR3 is 14 amino acids long. CDR1 and CDR2 from the germline V gene are LNHNV and YYDKDF (reference sequence). V lost 1 base and J 7 bases, leaving 13 bases between the germline ends. The CDR3 sequence: CATSRGERSREAFF. CDR3 coding DNA: TGTGCCACCAGCAGAGGGGAGAGGTCCCGTGAAGCTTTCTTT.

This sequence joins TRBV18 and TRBJ2-7; D remains ambiguous. The CDR3 has 14 residues. The germline gives CDR1 KGHSH, CDR2 LQKENI. The V end lost 2 bases, the J end lost 6 bases, and 14 bases lay between the germline ends. Here the CDR3 DNA reads TGTGCCAGCTCACCAGGGATGGCGGAAGGCGAGCAGTACTTC. Translation gives CASSPGMAEGEQYF.

The V gene is TRBV5-1, the J gene TRBJ1-2; D ambiguous. CDR3 length equals 14 residues. CDR1 is SGHRS, CDR2 YFSETQ, per germline. V lost 4 bases and J lost 4, with 14 bases in between. Here the CDR3 reads CASSIRTDGYGYTF. CDR3 DNA: TGCGCCAGCAGCATAAGGACGGATGGCTATGGCTACACCTTC.

V usage is TRBV15 and J usage is TRBJ2-6; unclear D gene. V shed 2 bases and J shed 3 bases, with 2 bases lying between them. Looked up from germline, CDR1 is LNHNV and CDR2 is YYDKDF (reference sequence). The CDR3 has 13 amino acids. In DNA form, the CDR3 reads TGTGCCACCAGCAGAAGTGGGGCCAACGTCCTGACTTTC. Amino acid sequence: CATSRSGANVLTF.

The V gene is TRBV28, the J gene TRBJ2-3; 7 nucleotides line up with TRBD2. The V gene end was trimmed by 6 bases and the J gene end by 6 bases; junction bases not matched to a gene: 18. Germline loops: CDR1 MDHEN, CDR2 SYDVKM. This CDR3 comprises 17 residues. The CDR3 region has the DNA TGTGCCAGCAGACCTGGTGGGGACTACACCTTAAAGGATACGCAGTATTTT. Its translation is CASRPGGDYTLKDTQYF.

V and J are TRBV7-9 and TRBJ2-1, with 12 nucleotides matching TRBD2. The germline gives CDR1 SEHNR, CDR2 FQNEAQ (reference sequence). V trimming: 7 bases; J trimming: 9 bases; junction bases outside the gene matches: 7. The CDR3 length is 14 residues. The CDR3 coding sequence is TGTGCCAGCACCCTGACTAGCGGGAGAGGTGAGCAGTTCTTC. It is translated as CASTLTSGRGEQFF.

This rearrangement joins TRBV2 to TRBJ2-3; 8 bases line up with TRBD1. V was pared by 11 bases and J by 11 bases, with 15 bases of the junction left unmatched. Germline assignment: CDR1 SNHLY and CDR2 FYNNEI. The CDR3 totals 13 residues. CDR3 region: CAGGGTGAHGQYF. CDR3 nucleotide sequence: TGTGCCGGAGGGGGGACAGGAGCCCATGGGCAGTATTTT.

CDR3 amino acids: CASSLRLQNKRTQYF. CDR3 sequence (DNA): TGTGCCAGCAGTTTACGCTTACAGAACAAGAGAACCCAGTACTTC. The J gene is TRBJ2-5, the V gene TRBV28; D not resolved. Per the germline V gene, CDR1 is MDHEN and CDR2 is SYDVKM. The CDR3 loop spans 15 amino acids. Trimming removed 2 bases at V and 8 bases at J, with 18 bases between.

This chain joins TRBV7-9 and TRBJ2-3; D is unresolved. Trimming stripped 3 bases from V and 5 bases from J, with 6 bases between. Germline values: CDR1 SEHNR, CDR2 FQNEAQ (reference sequence). The length of the CDR3 is 12 residues. CDR3 nucleotide sequence: TGTGCCAGCAGCTTTAGTGGAGATACGCAGTATTTT. It encodes CASSFSGDTQYF. Based on the CDR3 plus reference TRBV7-9 and TRBJ2-3, the full variable domain is DTGVSQNPRHKITKRGQNVTFRCDPISEHNRLYWYRQTLGQGPEFLTYFQNEAQLEKSRLLSDRFSAERPKGSFSTLEIQRTEQGDSAMYLCASSFSGDTQYFGPGTRLTVL.

This clone was picked up one time. The chain recombines TRBV5-1 with TRBJ1-5; D is possibly TRBD1 (6 bases). Deletions cut 1 base from V and 4 bases from J, with 9 bases between. Germline-derived CDR1 and CDR2 are SGHRS and YFSETQ. The CDR3 spans 14 residues. The CDR3, as DNA: TGCGCCAGCAGCTTGCAAGGGGGGAATCAGCCCCAGCATTTT. The encoded protein is CASSLQGGNQPQHF.